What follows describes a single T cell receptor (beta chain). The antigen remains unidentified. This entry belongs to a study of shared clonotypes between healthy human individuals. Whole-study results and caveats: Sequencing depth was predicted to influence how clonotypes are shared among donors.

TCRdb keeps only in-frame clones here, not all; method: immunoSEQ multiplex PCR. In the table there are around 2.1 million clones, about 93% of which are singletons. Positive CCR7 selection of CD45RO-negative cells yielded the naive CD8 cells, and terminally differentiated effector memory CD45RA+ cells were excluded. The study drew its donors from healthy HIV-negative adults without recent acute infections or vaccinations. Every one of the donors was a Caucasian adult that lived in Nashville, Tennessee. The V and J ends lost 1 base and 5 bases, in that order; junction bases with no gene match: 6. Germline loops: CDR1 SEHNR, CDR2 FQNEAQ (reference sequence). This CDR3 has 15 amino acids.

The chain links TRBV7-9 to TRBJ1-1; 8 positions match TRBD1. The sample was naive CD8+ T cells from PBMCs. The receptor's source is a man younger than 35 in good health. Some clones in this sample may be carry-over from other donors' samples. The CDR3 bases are TGTGCCAGCAGCTTAGGCGCAGGGGGCTTGACTGAAGCTTTCTTT. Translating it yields CASSLGAGGLTEAFF.